This T cell receptor (beta chain) was documented in a study of cytomegalovirus exposure and HLA in healthy donors. The primer mix had 60 Vbeta and 13 Jbeta primers. Here immunoSEQ multiplex PCR was the method, and the copy in TCRdb shows in-frame clones only, minus some. This table holds 150,000 to 200,000 clones, 84% found once. CDR1 SGHTA and CDR2 FQGNSA come from the germline V gene. Trimming at V came to 5 bases and at J to 7 bases, leaving 9 bases not matched to a gene. CDR3 length equals 15 residues. Whole-study results and caveats: A later examination showed that TCR association rates differed by HLA locus, with DRB1 most and HLA-C fewest.

A remark on this clone: The antigen is undetermined.

The V call is TRBV7-2, the J call TRBJ1-4, with 8 bases fitting TRBD1. This clonotype was obtained from a boy between 5 and 17 years old in good health and CMV-seronegative. What was sequenced was PBMCs. The CDR3 spells CASSAGQAVTEKLFF. In nucleotides, the CDR3 is TGTGCCAGCAGCGCGGGACAGGCCGTGACTGAAAAACTGTTTTTT.